This TCR beta chain was recorded in a study of CD8+CD57+ T cells in acquired aplastic anemia. Study context: The mean DNA yield obtained from sorted CD4+ and CD8+ cells came to approximately 3 ug. Findings and limits, study-wide: Researchers report that around 29 CD8+ CDR3 sequences appeared in both patients and controls.

TCR beta VDJ and CDR3 profiling used genomic DNA as template. MiXCR, applied by TCRdb to the reads, yields one record per CDR3 protein. Of about 190,000 distinct CDR3 sequences in the sample, around 50% were seen once. With respect to this clonotype: The antigen remains undetermined.

This clonotype originated in a human donor in good health, serving as a control. Sequenced input: sorted CD4+, CD8+, or CD8+CD57+ T cells (not recorded which) from PBMCs.

CDR3 nucleotides: TGCAGTGGGACCTACGGCCAGAGCAATCAGCCCCAGCATTTT. Its translation: CSGTYGQSNQPQHF. J is TRBJ1-5 and V is TRBV20-1; the D is unclear. With 7 bases removed from V and 1 base from J, the gap between germline ends came to 14 bases. CDR3 length: 14 amino acids. Germline V lookup: CDR1 DFQATT, CDR2 SNEGSKA (reference sequence).